The 2 T cell receptor beta chains below were found in one sample sequenced in a study of PD-1 blockade in classical Hodgkin lymphoma. The table came from immunoSEQ multiplex PCR; TCRdb's copy has only in-frame clones and leaves some out. The sample has tens of thousands of clones, roughly 91% seen once; the top ten hold over 6.5%. Relapse was seen in all patients after autologous stem cell transplantation, and brentuximab vedotin exposure was variable. The starting material was peripheral blood mononuclear cells (PBMCs), obtained at baseline. These receptors originate from a human donor with classical Hodgkin lymphoma.

The chain uses TRBV18 and TRBJ1-2; possibly TRBD1 for D (5 bases). The CDR3 spans 16 residues. Germline V gives CDR1 KGHSH, CDR2 LQKENI. The V gene lost 3 bases and the J gene lost 8 bases, with 22 bases spanning the gap. The CDR3 nucleotides read TGTGCCAGCTCACCCCCGGGACGGACCGCCCTATGGGGCTACACCTTC. This encodes CASSPPGRTALWGYTF.

V and J are TRBV27 and TRBJ2-1, with 11 bases fitting TRBD1. Per the germline V gene, CDR1 is MNHEY and CDR2 is SMNVEV (reference sequence). CDR3 size: 13 residues. V shed 7 bases, J shed 8 bases, and the junction held 4 bases outside the gene matches. Here the CDR3 DNA reads TGTGCCAGCATCGGACAGGGGGCCTATGAGCAGTTCTTC. As protein: CASIGQGAYEQFF.